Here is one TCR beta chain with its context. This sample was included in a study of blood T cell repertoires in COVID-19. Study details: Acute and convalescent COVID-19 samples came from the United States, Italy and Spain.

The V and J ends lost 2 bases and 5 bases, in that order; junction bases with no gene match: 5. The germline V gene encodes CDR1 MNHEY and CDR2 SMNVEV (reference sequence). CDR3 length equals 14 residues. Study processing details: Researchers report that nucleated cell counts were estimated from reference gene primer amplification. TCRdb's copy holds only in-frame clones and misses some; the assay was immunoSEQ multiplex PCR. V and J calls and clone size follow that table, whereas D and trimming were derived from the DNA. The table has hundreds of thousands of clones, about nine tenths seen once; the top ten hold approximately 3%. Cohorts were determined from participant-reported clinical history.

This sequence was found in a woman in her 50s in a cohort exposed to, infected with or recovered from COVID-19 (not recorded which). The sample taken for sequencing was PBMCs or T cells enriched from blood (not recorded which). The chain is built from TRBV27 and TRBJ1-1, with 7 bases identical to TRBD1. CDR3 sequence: CASSLNRGRTEAFF. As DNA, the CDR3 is TGTGCCAGCAGTTTAAACAGGGGTCGAACTGAAGCTTTCTTT.